A selection of T cell receptor beta chains follows, all from one sample in a study of blood T cell repertoires in COVID-19. The assay was immunoSEQ multiplex PCR, and TCRdb's table has in-frame clones only and misses some. The sample carries nearly 350,000 clones, roughly 89% recorded once. The material sequenced was peripheral blood. The receptors shown here come from a woman between 18 and 30 years old who had recovered from COVID-19. The CDR3 runs from the conserved cysteine through the conserved F or W. Each record gives: clone size, D gene, V gene, J gene, CDR3 DNA, CDR3 protein. A D gene is named only where the DNA matches it firmly. Rows may omit the clone size; those that give it use once, few, many or a size class.

-,TRBD2,TRBV10-3,TRBJ2-6,TGTGCCATCAAGGGGAGGGATAGCTCTGGGGCCAACGTCCTGACTTTC,CAIKGRDSSGANVLTF
-,-,TRBV5-1,TRBJ2-5,TGCGCCAGCAGCTTAAGCGGTCAAGAGACCCAGTACTTC,CASSLSGQETQYF
once,TRBD1,TRBV28,TRBJ1-2,TGTGCCAGCAGTTTCGGCGACAGGGATGTATATGGCTACACCTTC,CASSFGDRDVYGYTF
-,-,TRBV7-9,TRBJ1-2,TGTGCCAGCAGCTTAGTGGCAGGGTCTGGCTACACCTTC,CASSLVAGSGYTF
-,TRBD2,TRBV30,TRBJ2-1,TGTGCCTGGGGGGGGCTAGCGGGAGGTAATGAGCAGTTCTTC,CAWGGLAGGNEQFF
-,-,TRBV7-2,TRBJ1-2,TGTGCCAGCAGCTTAACCGGGGACTATGGCTACACCTTC,CASSLTGDYGYTF
-,-,TRBV9,TRBJ2-3,TGTGCCAGCAGCGCCAAGCGGCGCACAGATACGCAGTATTTT,CASSAKRRTDTQYF
-,TRBD2,TRBV14,TRBJ2-1,TGTGCCAGCAGCCGAACAACTAGCGGGCTCTACAATGAGCAGTTCTTC,CASSRTTSGLYNEQFF
-,TRBD2,TRBV5-1,TRBJ2-3,TGCGCCAGCAGCCCTCCTACTAGCGCGGTTACAGATACGCAGTATTTT,CASSPPTSAVTDTQYF
once,-,TRBV7-2,TRBJ1-1,TGTGCCAGCAGGTACGTCGGAGGGAGTGAAGCTTTCTTT,CASRYVGGSEAFF
-,TRBD2,TRBV15,TRBJ2-5,TGTGCCACCAGCAGAGAAGGCGGGAGTAAAGAGACCCAGTACTTC,CATSREGGSKETQYF
-,-,TRBV10-2,TRBJ2-3,TGCGCCAGCAGCAAGGACACTAGCTCAGTAAGCGCAGATACGCAGTATTTT,CASSKDTSSVSADTQYF
once,-,TRBV12-3/TRBV12-4,TRBJ1-1,TGTGCCAGCAGTTTCGAGAGCATCGCTGAAGCTTTCTTT,CASSFESIAEAFF
-,-,TRBV28,TRBJ1-2,TGTGCCAGCAGAGGGTCGACAGGTTATGGCTACACCTTC,CASRGSTGYGYTF
-,TRBD1,TRBV27,TRBJ1-2,TGTGCCAGCAGCAGCGCGGGACAGGCTCATTATGGCTACACCTTC,CASSSAGQAHYGYTF
-,-,TRBV3-1/TRBV3-2,TRBJ1-1,TGTGCCAGCAGCCAAGCTGAGGTGAACACTGAAGCTTTCTTT,CASSQAEVNTEAFF